Shown below are 26 T cell receptor beta chains from a single sample sequenced in a study of blood T cell repertoires in COVID-19. Sequenced by immunoSEQ multiplex PCR; TCRdb stores in-frame clones only, minus some. The data show hundreds of thousands of clones, with roughly 87% seen just once and roughly 1% held by the top ten. Material: PBMCs or T cells enriched from blood (not recorded which). The receptors stem from a woman under 40 who had recovered from COVID-19.

This clone was counted once. The chain is built from TRBV29-1 and TRBJ1-2, with D uncertain. The V end was cut by 0 bases, the J end by 8 bases, with 4 bases between. Per germline, CDR1 SQVTM and CDR2 ANQGSEA. The CDR3 has 10 residues. CDR3 DNA sequence: TGCAGCGTTGAAGATGAGGGCTACACCTTC. Protein: CSVEDEGYTF. Full variable domain (outside the CDR3, taken from reference TRBV29-1 and TRBJ1-2): SAVISQKPSRDICQRGTSLTIQCQVDSQVTMMFWYRQQPGQSLTLIATANQGSEATYESGFVIDKFPISRPNLTFSTLTVSNMSPEDSSIYLCSVEDEGYTFGSGTRLTVV.

The chain carries TRBV5-1 and TRBJ1-3; no definite D call. The CDR3 totals 15 residues. V lost 0 bases and J lost 0, with 7 bases in between. CDR1 is SGHRS and CDR2 is YFSETQ in the germline V gene. The CDR3 spells CASSLGGSSGNTIYF. The DNA for the CDR3 is TGCGCCAGCAGCTTGGGTGGGAGCTCTGGAAACACCATATATTTT.

The rearrangement links TRBV7-2 to TRBJ2-3, with 9 bases identical to TRBD2. The CDR3 runs to 16 residues. The V and J ends lost 1 base and 5 bases, in that order; junction bases with no gene match: 7. In germline, CDR1 is SGHTA, CDR2 FQGNSA. The CDR3 is CASSLDGGGARDTQYF. DNA for the CDR3: TGTGCCAGCAGCTTAGATGGCGGGGGGGCGCGAGATACGCAGTATTTT.

V usage is TRBV9 and J usage is TRBJ2-7, with TRBD1 matching 7 bases. J lost 5 bases, V lost 2 bases, and 4 bases had no gene match. Germline V gene sequence: CDR1 SGDLS, CDR2 YYNGEE. This CDR3 region has 13 residues. The CDR3: CASSVWQGDEQYF. CDR3 in DNA: TGTGCCAGCAGCGTTTGGCAGGGGGACGAGCAGTACTTC. Full variable domain (missing parts from reference TRBV9 and TRBJ2-7): DSGVTQTPKHLITATGQRVTLRCSPRSGDLSVYWYQQSLDQGLQFLIQYYNGEERAKGNILERFSAQQFPDLHSELNLSSLELGDSALYFCASSVWQGDEQYFGPGTRLTVT.

V is TRBV6-5 and J is TRBJ2-7; 8 bases line up with TRBD1. This CDR3 spans 14 amino acids. Germline-derived CDR1 and CDR2 are MNHEY and SVGAGI. The J segment lost 5 bases and the V segment lost 7 bases, leaving 10 bases of the junction unmatched. The CDR3: CASNMRTGFDEQYF. CDR3 nucleotide sequence: TGTGCCAGCAATATGAGGACAGGGTTCGACGAGCAGTACTTC.

The V and J genes are TRBV4-3 and TRBJ2-3, with TRBD1 matching over 9 bases. CDR3 size: 16 residues. The germline V gene has CDR1 LGHNA and CDR2 YSLEER. The junction had 7 bases not matched to a gene; V was cut back by 1 base and J by 5 bases. DNA for the CDR3: TGCGCCAGCAGCCAAGCCGGGACAGGGTATGAAGATACGCAGTATTTT. This gives the protein CASSQAGTGYEDTQYF.

A word on this clone: At one of its ends the junction is not consistent with the germline gene, which may arise from a read error. The chain joins TRBV29-1 to TRBJ2-7, with a weak D call TRBD2 (7 bases). This CDR3 region has 13 residues. CDR1 SQVTM and CDR2 ANQGSEA come from the germline V gene. In DNA, the CDR3 is TGCAGCGTAGAAGTCGGGGGGCCATACGAGCAGTACTTC. It codes for CSVEVGGPYEQYF.

The chain is built from TRBV7-2 and TRBJ2-2, with D possibly matching TRBD2 (6 bases). Per germline, CDR1 SGHTA and CDR2 FQGNSA. With 1 base removed from V and 5 bases from J, the gap between germline ends came to 11 bases. CDR3 length: 15 residues. CDR3 loop: CASSLGGIITGELFF. The DNA of the CDR3 is TGTGCCAGCAGCTTAGGCGGGATCATAACCGGGGAGCTGTTTTTT.

This clone was seen just once. V usage is TRBV5-1 and J usage is TRBJ1-2; TRBD1 aligns across 7 bases. V gave up 3 bases and J gave up 0 bases; unmatched junction bases: 8. The germline V gene encodes CDR1 SGHRS and CDR2 YFSETQ. CDR3 size: 16 residues. This chain's CDR3 is CASSSTGTESNYGYTF. The CDR3 DNA reads as TGCGCCAGCAGCTCAACCGGGACAGAATCTAACTATGGCTACACCTTC.

CDR3 residues: CASSLARGYEQFF. CDR3 bases: TGTGCCAGCAGCTTAGCGCGGGGGTATGAGCAGTTCTTC. The chain is built from TRBV7-6 and TRBJ2-1; 7 nucleotides line up with TRBD2. The germline gives CDR1 SGHVS, CDR2 FNYEAQ. The V segment lost 0 bases and the J segment 8 bases; nucleotides outside the gene matches: 1. The CDR3 loop spans 13 amino acids.

A single count supports this clone. V and J are TRBV2 and TRBJ1-6, with TRBD1 as a possible D gene (5 bases). The CDR3 has 14 amino acids. Germline assignment: CDR1 SNHLY and CDR2 FYNNEI. V dropped 4 bases and J dropped 4 bases, with 8 bases sitting between them. CDR3 bases: TGTGCCAGCAGTGGGGGCCAGTATAATTCACCCCTCCACTTT. It codes for CASSGGQYNSPLHF.

This chain uses TRBV30 with TRBJ1-2; 7 nucleotides align to TRBD1. CDR3 length: 11 amino acids. CDR1 is GTSNPN, CDR2 SVGIG, per germline (reference sequence). V dropped 4 bases and J dropped 7; count of bases not matched to a gene: 3. The CDR3 DNA sequence: TGTGCCTGGAAACAGGGGTCTGGCTACACCTTC. Protein sequence: CAWKQGSGYTF.

The chain is built from TRBV5-4 and TRBJ2-5, with D maybe TRBD2 (7 bases). V lost 1 base and J lost 5, with 18 bases in between. CDR1 is SGHNT and CDR2 is YYREEE in the germline V gene (reference sequence). This CDR3 comprises 16 residues. The CDR3 DNA reads as TGTGCCAGCAGCTTGTTGGACCGGGGGGCGGGGGAGACCCAGTACTTC. As protein: CASSLLDRGAGETQYF.

The chain carries TRBV6-2 or TRBV6-3 and TRBJ1-4; D is perhaps TRBD1 (5 bases). Germline-derived CDR1 and CDR2 are MNHEY and SVGEGT. This CDR3 spans 12 amino acids. Trimming took 4 bases from V and 7 from J, leaving 7 bases between them. The CDR3 here is CASSSTGEKLFF. CDR3 DNA sequence: TGTGCCAGCAGTTCTACAGGTGAAAAACTGTTTTTT.

The chain joins TRBV7-8 to TRBJ1-6; D possibly corresponds to TRBD1 (6 bases). V was pared by 0 bases and J by 4 bases, with 10 bases between. Germline values: CDR1 SGHVS, CDR2 FQNEAQ. The CDR3 contains 16 residues. CDR3 coding DNA: TGTGCCAGCAGCTTAGCGGGGGGGGCATATAATTCACCCCTCCACTTT. Translating gives CASSLAGGAYNSPLHF.

Only a few counts were recorded for this clone. V is TRBV19 and J is TRBJ1-4; 9 bases agree with TRBD1. This CDR3 spans 17 amino acids. The ends lost 5 bases at V and 4 bases at J; junction bases unmatched: 11. Germline CDR1 LNHDA, CDR2 SQIVND (reference sequence). The CDR3 DNA is TGTGCCAGTAGTGCAACCCTCGGACAGGGGAGTAATGAAAAACTGTTTTTT. It translates to CASSATLGQGSNEKLFF. The entire variable domain, with the rest obtained from reference TRBV19 and TRBJ1-4, is as follows: DGGITQSPKYLFRKEGQNVTLSCEQNLNHDAMYWYRQDPGQGLRLIYYSQIVNDFQKGDIAEGYSVSREKKESFPLTVTSAQKNPTAFYLCASSATLGQGSNEKLFFGSGTQLSVL.

The rearrangement links TRBV15 to TRBJ2-1, with 11 nucleotides matching TRBD1. The ends lost 3 bases at V and 12 bases at J; junction bases unmatched: 13. Germline CDR1 is LNHNV and CDR2 is YYDKDF (reference sequence). The CDR3 runs 16 residues. CDR3 nucleotides: TGTGCCACCAGCAGTGGGGACAGGGGGATACCTTGGGGGCAGTTCTTC. Translation gives CATSSGDRGIPWGQFF.

The CDR3 coding sequence is TGTGCCACCAGTGATTTCAGGGGGCGACACACAGATACGCAGTATTTT. This sequence encodes CATSDFRGRHTDTQYF. The rearrangement uses TRBV24-1 and TRBJ2-3; 8 nucleotides line up with TRBD1. Germline V gene lookup returns CDR1 KGHDR and CDR2 SFDVKD. V was clipped by 1 base and J by 2 bases; unmatched bases: 4. The CDR3 is 16 residues long.

The chain has TRBV21-1 and TRBJ2-7; the table's TRBD1 call for D was not verified on the DNA. TRBV21-1 is a pseudogene segment. This CDR3 is 16 amino acids long. CDR3 residues: CASSKPGTGVPYEQYF. The CDR3 DNA follows: TGTGCCAGCAGCAAGCCGGGGACAGGGGTACCCTACGAGCAGTACTTC.

J is TRBJ1-4 and V is TRBV6-1, with a weak D call TRBD1 (5 bases). The CDR3 contains 15 residues. CDR1 is MNHNS, CDR2 SASEGT, per germline. Trimming took off 2 bases at V and 10 bases at J, with 17 bases between the two ends. As DNA, the CDR3 is TGTGCCAGCAGTGAATACGACAGTCAAAGGGGAAAACTGTTTTTT. This translates into CASSEYDSQRGKLFF.

This chain connects TRBV28 to TRBJ2-6; D is ambiguous. Trimming took 5 bases from V and 0 from J, leaving 20 bases between them. CDR3 length: 19 amino acids. Germline lookup yields CDR1 MDHEN and CDR2 SYDVKM. For the CDR3, the DNA is TGTGCCAGCAGTCCCCGACAAGGCCTTGGTAGCTCTGGGGCCAACGTCCTGACTTTC. Protein: CASSPRQGLGSSGANVLTF.

This clone was seen just once. V gene TRBV25-1 combines with J gene TRBJ1-4, with unresolved D. This CDR3 has 16 amino acids. Germline CDR1 reads MGHDK; CDR2 reads SYGVNS. Trimming cost V 8 bases and J 2 bases, with 18 bases left between them. This CDR3 is CASQSAWRNTNEKLFF. CDR3 nucleotides: TGTGCCAGCCAGAGTGCGTGGAGGAACACTAATGAAAAACTGTTTTTT.

CDR3 sequence reads: CASRAGTEEKLFF. Here the CDR3 DNA reads TGTGCCAGCAGAGCCGGGACAGAAGAAAAACTGTTTTTT. V gene TRBV27 combines with J gene TRBJ1-4; 7 nucleotides match TRBD1. The CDR3 covers 13 residues. The V gene end was trimmed by 6 bases and the J gene end by 8 bases; junction bases not matched to a gene: 6. CDR1 is MNHEY and CDR2 is SMNVEV in the germline V gene (reference sequence).

The V gene is TRBV10-3, the J gene TRBJ2-1; TRBD1 matches at 9 bases. Losses at the gene ends were 4 bases for V and 3 bases for J; bases not matched to a gene: 7. Germline V gene lookup returns CDR1 ENHRY and CDR2 SYGVKD. The CDR3 sequence is 16 residues long. CDR3 sequence reads: CAISARQGGFYNEQFF. Written as DNA, the CDR3 is TGTGCCATCAGTGCCCGACAGGGGGGCTTCTACAATGAGCAGTTCTTC.

This chain uses TRBV28 with TRBJ1-4, with a tentative D call TRBD1 (5 bases). Trimming took off 6 bases at V and 4 bases at J, with 12 bases between the two ends. The CDR3 spans 14 residues. Germline V gives CDR1 MDHEN, CDR2 SYDVKM. CDR3 amino acids: CASSLQEFNEKLFF. For the CDR3, the DNA is TGTGCCAGCAGCCTACAGGAGTTTAATGAAAAACTGTTTTTT.

The CDR3 DNA reads as TGTGCCACCAGCAGAGAAGGGGACAGAGCCTACGAGCAGTACTTC. Translating it yields CATSREGDRAYEQYF. The V call is TRBV15, the J call TRBJ2-7, with 7 bases identical to TRBD1. This CDR3 is built from 15 residues. Germline loops: CDR1 LNHNV, CDR2 YYDKDF (reference sequence). After removal of 0 bases from V and 2 bases from J, the junction contained 4 bases not matched to a gene.